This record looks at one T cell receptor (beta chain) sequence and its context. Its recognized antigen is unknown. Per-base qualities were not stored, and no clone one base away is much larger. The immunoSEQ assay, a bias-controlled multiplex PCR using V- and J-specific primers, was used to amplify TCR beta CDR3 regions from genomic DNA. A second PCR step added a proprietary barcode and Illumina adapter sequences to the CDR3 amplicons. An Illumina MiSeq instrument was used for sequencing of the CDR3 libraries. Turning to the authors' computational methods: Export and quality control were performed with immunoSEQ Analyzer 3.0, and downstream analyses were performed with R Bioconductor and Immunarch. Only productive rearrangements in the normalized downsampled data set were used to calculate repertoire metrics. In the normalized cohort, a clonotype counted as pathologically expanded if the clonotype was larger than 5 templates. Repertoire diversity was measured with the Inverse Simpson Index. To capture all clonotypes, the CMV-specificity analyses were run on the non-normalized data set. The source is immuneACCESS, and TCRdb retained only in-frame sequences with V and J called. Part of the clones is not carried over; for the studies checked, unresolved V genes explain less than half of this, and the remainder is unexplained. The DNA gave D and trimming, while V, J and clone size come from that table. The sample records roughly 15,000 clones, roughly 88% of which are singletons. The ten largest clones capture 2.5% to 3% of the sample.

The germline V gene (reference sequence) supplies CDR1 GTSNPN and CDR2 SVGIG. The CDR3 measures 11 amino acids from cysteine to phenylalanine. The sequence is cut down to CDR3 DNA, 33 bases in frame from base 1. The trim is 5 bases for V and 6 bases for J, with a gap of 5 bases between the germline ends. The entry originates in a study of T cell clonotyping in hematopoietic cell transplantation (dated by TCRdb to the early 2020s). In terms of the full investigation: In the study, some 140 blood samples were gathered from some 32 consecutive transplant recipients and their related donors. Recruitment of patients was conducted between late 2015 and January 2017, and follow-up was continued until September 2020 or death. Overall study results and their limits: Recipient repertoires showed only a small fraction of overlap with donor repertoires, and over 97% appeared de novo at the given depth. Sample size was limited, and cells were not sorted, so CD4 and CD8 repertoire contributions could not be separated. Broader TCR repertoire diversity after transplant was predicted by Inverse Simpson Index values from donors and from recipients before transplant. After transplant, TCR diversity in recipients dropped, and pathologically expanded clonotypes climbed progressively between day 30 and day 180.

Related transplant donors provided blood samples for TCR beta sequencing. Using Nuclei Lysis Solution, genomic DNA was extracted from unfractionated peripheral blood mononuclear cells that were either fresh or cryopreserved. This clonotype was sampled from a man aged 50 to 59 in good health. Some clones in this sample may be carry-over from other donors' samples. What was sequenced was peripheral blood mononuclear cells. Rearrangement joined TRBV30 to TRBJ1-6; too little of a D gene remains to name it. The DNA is TGTGCCTGGGGCAGTAATTCACCCCTCCACTTT. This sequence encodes CAWGSNSPLHF.